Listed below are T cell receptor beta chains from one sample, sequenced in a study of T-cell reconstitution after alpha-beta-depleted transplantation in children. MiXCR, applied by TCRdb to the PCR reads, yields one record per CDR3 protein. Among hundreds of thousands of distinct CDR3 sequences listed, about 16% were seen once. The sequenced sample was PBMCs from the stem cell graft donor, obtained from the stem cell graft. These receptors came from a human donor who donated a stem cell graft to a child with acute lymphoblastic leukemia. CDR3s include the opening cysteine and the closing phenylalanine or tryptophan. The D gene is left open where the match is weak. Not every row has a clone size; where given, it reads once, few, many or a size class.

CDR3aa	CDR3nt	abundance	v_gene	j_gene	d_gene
CASSLDPSFSVSYNEQFF	TGCGCCAGCAGCTTGGATCCTAGCTTCTCGGTCTCCTACAATGAGCAGTTCTTC	-	TRBV5-1	TRBJ2-1	-
CASSLGLAGVYNEQFF	TGCGCCAGCAGCTTGGGGCTAGCGGGAGTCTACAATGAGCAGTTCTTC	many	TRBV5-1	TRBJ2-1	TRBD2
CAISESGDYNEQYF	TGTGCCATCAGTGAGTCCGGGGACTATAACGAGCAGTACTTC	many	TRBV10-3	TRBJ2-7	TRBD2
CASSPLSPLNEQFF	TGTGCCAGCTCACCATTAAGCCCATTAAATGAGCAGTTCTTC	-	TRBV18	TRBJ2-1	-
CATSRDHKVVGAFF	TGTGCCACCAGCAGAGATCATAAGGTGGTGGGAGCTTTCTTT	-	TRBV15	TRBJ1-1	-
CASTIGKSYEQYF	TGTGCCAGCACCATAGGAAAGTCCTACGAGCAGTACTTC	-	TRBV6-1	TRBJ2-7	-
CASKETATKNIQYF	TGCGCCAGCAAGGAGACTGCGACCAAAAACATTCAGTACTTC	few	TRBV5-1	TRBJ2-4	-
CSVVPQGADGYGYTF	TGCAGCGTTGTCCCCCAGGGGGCGGACGGCTATGGCTACACCTTC	few	TRBV29-1	TRBJ1-2	TRBD1
CASSLEPDYEQYF	TGTGCCAGCAGCTTAGAGCCGGACTACGAGCAGTACTTC	-	TRBV7-2	TRBJ2-7	-
CASSPRTSGRTLYEQYF	TGCGCCAGCAGCCCCCGAACTAGCGGGAGGACCCTATACGAGCAGTACTTC	many	TRBV5-1	TRBJ2-7	TRBD2
CASSSGQKDTQYF	TGTGCCAGCAGCTCAGGACAGAAAGATACGCAGTATTTT	-	TRBV7-9	TRBJ2-3	-
CASSPFGTNEQYF	TGTGCCAGCAGTCCTTTCGGGACTAACGAGCAGTACTTC	-	TRBV6-1	TRBJ2-7	TRBD2
CSVQGDTYEQYF	TGCAGCGTACAGGGGGACACCTACGAGCAGTACTTC	-	TRBV29-1	TRBJ2-7	TRBD1